The 21 T cell receptor beta chains given below trace back to one sample, sequenced in a study of T cell repertoires in cytomegalovirus infection. These TCRs' antigens remain unknown. In TCRdb, the reads were re-called with MiXCR into one record per CDR3 protein. The sample comprises roughly 920,000 distinct CDR3 sequences, approximately 31% of which are singletons, and roughly an eighth rests with the top ten. The material sequenced was cultured CD8+ T cells from PBMCs, taken from culture after CMV antigen stimulation. Receptors were obtained from a human donor in good health (CMV status not recorded). Some clones in this sample may be carry-over from other donors' samples.

J is TRBJ1-3 and V is TRBV5-4; 9 positions match TRBD1. Germline CDR1 is SGHNT and CDR2 is YYREEE (reference sequence). Losses at the gene ends were 4 bases for V and 3 bases for J; bases not matched to a gene: 5. CDR3 size: 15 residues. DNA for the CDR3: TGTGCCAGCAGCCCGACAGGGGGAGATGGAAACACCATATATTTT. The encoded protein is CASSPTGGDGNTIYF.

This clonotype was observed a handful of times. This rearrangement joins TRBV6-1 to TRBJ1-5; D uncertain. The CDR3 is made up of 17 amino acids. With 3 bases removed from V and 3 bases from J, the gap between germline ends came to 18 bases. Germline V gives CDR1 MNHNS, CDR2 SASEGT. The chain's CDR3 is CASSDKRAVRNNQPQHF. For the CDR3, the DNA is TGTGCCAGCAGTGACAAGCGTGCGGTTAGGAACAATCAGCCCCAGCATTTT.

This chain uses TRBV7-6 with TRBJ1-1; D ambiguous. V lost 5 bases to trimming and J lost 0 bases, with 10 bases between them. Germline CDR1 is SGHVS and CDR2 is FNYEAQ. This CDR3 region has 14 residues. CDR3 sequence reads: CASSGETLNTEAFF. Written as DNA, the CDR3 is TGTGCCAGCAGCGGCGAGACCTTGAACACTGAAGCTTTCTTT.

This clonotype was seen only a few times. The J gene is TRBJ2-1, the V gene TRBV28; TRBD1 matches 9 bases. There are 15 residues in the CDR3. Trimming took 4 bases from V and 2 from J; bases not matched to a gene: 3. Germline-derived CDR1 and CDR2 are MDHEN and SYDVKM. The CDR3 spells CASSSQGAPYNEQFF. The CDR3, as DNA: TGTGCCAGCAGTTCACAGGGGGCACCCTACAATGAGCAGTTCTTC. The complete variable domain, with remaining parts taken from reference TRBV28 and TRBJ2-1, reads DVKVTQSSRYLVKRTGEKVFLECVQDMDHENMFWYRQDPGLGLRLIYFSYDVKMKEKGDIPEGYSVSREKKERFSLILESASTNQTSMYLCASSSQGAPYNEQFFGPGTRLTVL.

This clonotype was observed a handful of times. This sequence joins TRBV12-3 or TRBV12-4 and TRBJ2-5, with 10 bases identical to TRBD1. J was trimmed by 0 bases and V by 5 bases; bases with no gene match: 3. This CDR3 comprises 15 residues. In nucleotides, the CDR3 is TGTGCCAGCAGTCCGGGACAGGGGCACCAAGAGACCCAGTACTTC. Protein: CASSPGQGHQETQYF.

The chain is built from TRBV20-1 and TRBJ2-1; 7 bases match TRBD1. The germline V gene encodes CDR1 DFQATT and CDR2 SNEGSKA (reference sequence). The CDR3 loop spans 16 amino acids. V lost 6 bases, J lost 0 bases, and 11 bases stayed unmatched. CDR3 coding DNA: TGCAGTGCCGGATTAGGGACAGTTTTCTCCTACAATGAGCAGTTCTTC. Translating gives CSAGLGTVFSYNEQFF.

The chain has TRBV3-1 and TRBJ1-2; D not certain. V was cut by 0 bases and J by 0 bases, with 14 bases left in between. Germline lookup yields CDR1 LGHDT and CDR2 YNNKEL (reference sequence). The CDR3 spans 17 residues. The CDR3 nucleotides read TGTGCCAGCAGCCAAGATTTTTTGGTGACACCTAACTATGGCTACACCTTC. This gives the protein CASSQDFLVTPNYGYTF.

The sample holds many counts of this clonotype. This chain uses TRBV7-8 with TRBJ2-2; TRBD1 might be the D (5 bases). V gave up 1 base and J gave up 0 bases, with 18 bases separating them. The CDR3 has 19 residues. The germline V gene has CDR1 SGHVS and CDR2 FQNEAQ. The CDR3 reads CASSLVRQGYSANTGELFF. CDR3 in DNA: TGTGCCAGCAGCTTAGTACGGCAGGGTTACTCTGCGAACACCGGGGAGCTGTTTTTT.

The genes are TRBV5-6 and TRBJ2-1, with TRBD2 as a possible D gene (5 bases). V was clipped by 4 bases and J by 9 bases, with 11 bases between them. CDR3 length: 12 amino acids. CDR1 and CDR2 from the germline V gene are SGHDT and YYEEEE. The CDR3 DNA is TGTGCCAGCAGCCACGGGAAGCCTGAGCAGTTCTTC. Translation gives CASSHGKPEQFF.

The chain employs TRBV20-1 and TRBJ2-3, with D perhaps TRBD1 (6 bases). Deletions cut 7 bases from V and 5 bases from J, with 28 bases between. This CDR3 comprises 17 residues. Germline V gene sequence: CDR1 DFQATT, CDR2 SNEGSKA (reference sequence). The CDR3 sequence is CSVPSRGQRLELDTQYF. The CDR3 DNA follows: TGCAGTGTTCCTTCCCGCGGACAGCGACTTGAGTTAGATACGCAGTATTTT.

This clonotype was counted between two and nine times. The V gene is TRBV4-1, the J gene TRBJ1-6, with D possibly matching TRBD1 (5 bases). Germline V gene data show CDR1 as MGHRA and CDR2 as YSYEKL. Trimming took off 1 base at V and 5 bases at J, with 12 bases between the two ends. The CDR3 is 16 amino acids. The CDR3 region is CASSQVGGFNNSPLHF. DNA for the CDR3: TGCGCCAGCAGCCAAGTTGGGGGTTTTAATAATTCACCCCTCCACTTT.

The rearrangement joins TRBV12-3 or TRBV12-4 to TRBJ1-1; D not certain. The germline V and J ends were trimmed by 2 bases and 10 bases, with 11 bases remaining between them. The length of the CDR3 is 12 residues. The CDR3 region is CASSLTARPAFF. Written as DNA, the CDR3 is TGTGCCAGCAGTTTAACGGCAAGGCCAGCTTTCTTT.

This clonotype has just a few counts. The rearrangement joins TRBV9 to TRBJ1-5, with TRBD1 as a possible D gene (5 bases). The CDR3 runs 17 residues. From germline, CDR1 is SGDLS and CDR2 YYNGEE. The V end was cut by 3 bases, the J end by 2 bases, with 18 bases between. This CDR3 is CASSAGGAMAGNQPQHF. As DNA, the CDR3 is TGTGCCAGCAGCGCCGGAGGGGCCATGGCGGGCAATCAGCCCCAGCATTTT.

The CDR3, as DNA: TGTGCCAGCAGCTCTGAAGGGGATACGCAGTATTTT. It encodes CASSSEGDTQYF. This sequence joins TRBV5-4 and TRBJ2-3; the D is unclear. Per germline, CDR1 SGHNT and CDR2 YYREEE (reference sequence). The CDR3 has 12 residues. V lost 3 bases and J lost 6, with 8 bases in between.

This clonotype was picked up a small number of times. The rearrangement links TRBV7-6 to TRBJ2-1; D is perhaps TRBD2 (6 bases). The CDR3 is 16 amino acids. The germline V gene encodes CDR1 SGHVS and CDR2 FNYEAQ. V lost 2 bases and J lost 2, with 13 bases in between. CDR3 nucleotide sequence: TGTGCCAGCAGCTTAAAGGTGCGGGGCCCCTACAATGAGCAGTTCTTC. The encoded protein is CASSLKVRGPYNEQFF.

The chain combines TRBV19 with TRBJ1-2; 11 bases are a match to TRBD1. Germline V CDR1 and CDR2: LNHDA, SQIVND (reference sequence). CDR3 length: 15 residues. Trimming removed 6 bases from V and 8 bases from J; junction bases left unmatched: 11. This CDR3 reads CASRPLWDRGDGYTF. DNA of the CDR3: TGTGCCAGTAGGCCGCTGTGGGACAGGGGGGACGGCTACACCTTC.

This clonotype was observed many times. The chain uses TRBV7-2 and TRBJ1-3, with D tentatively TRBD1 (6 bases). The CDR3 runs 17 residues. CDR1 and CDR2 (germline): SGHTA, FQGNSA. V lost 5 bases and J lost 3, with 20 bases in between. The CDR3 coding sequence is TGTGCCAGCAGCCCACCAGGGGCCCCATGGGGTGGAAACACCATATATTTT. As protein: CASSPPGAPWGGNTIYF.

This clonotype was seen at least ten times. This chain connects TRBV15 to TRBJ1-4, with D perhaps TRBD1 (5 bases). Trimming shortened V by 2 bases and J by 8 bases, and 18 bases separated the two germline ends. CDR3 length: 16 amino acids. Germline V lookup: CDR1 LNHNV, CDR2 YYDKDF (reference sequence). The CDR3 is CATSRSRSGMGEKLFF. DNA of the CDR3: TGTGCCACCAGCAGATCACGCTCAGGGATGGGGGAAAAACTGTTTTTT.

V is TRBV5-1 and J is TRBJ2-3; tentatively, D is TRBD1 or TRBD2 (5 bases each). The germline V and J ends were trimmed by 6 bases and 0 bases, with 14 bases remaining between them. Germline V gene sequence: CDR1 SGHRS, CDR2 YFSETQ. The CDR3 is 15 residues long. The CDR3 is CASTLWGLSTDTQYF. CDR3 nucleotides: TGCGCCAGCACTTTATGGGGGTTGAGCACAGATACGCAGTATTTT.

This clonotype was seen more than once but under ten times. The J gene is TRBJ2-3, the V gene TRBV10-3, with TRBD2 identical over 11 bases. Germline CDR1 reads ENHRY; CDR2 reads SYGVKD. With 3 bases clipped from V and 6 bases from J, the junction kept 11 bases outside the gene matches. This CDR3 region has 17 residues. The CDR3 sequence: CAISDSSASGGRDTQYF. CDR3 nucleotides: TGTGCCATCAGTGACAGTTCGGCTAGCGGGGGGAGGGATACGCAGTATTTT.

This clonotype was picked up a small number of times. The rearrangement uses TRBV12-3 or TRBV12-4 and TRBJ1-5; 7 positions match TRBD1. This CDR3 has 16 amino acids. V shed 6 bases, J shed 1 base, and the junction held 9 bases outside the gene matches. The CDR3 is CASSQNRGTSNQPQHF. DNA of the CDR3: TGTGCCAGCAGCCAGAACAGGGGAACGAGCAATCAGCCCCAGCATTTT.